These T cell receptor beta chains were read from a single sample in a study of cytomegalovirus exposure and HLA in healthy donors. The protocol was immunoSEQ multiplex PCR, while the TCRdb copy is restricted to in-frame clones and leaves out a portion. The sample lists some 150,000 clones; 65% to 90% were seen once. Specimen: PBMCs. Receptors originate from a man aged 18-30 years in good health and CMV-seropositive. CDR3s include the opening cysteine and the closing phenylalanine or tryptophan. D genes are given only for firm matches. Some rows have no size entry. The others give once, few or many, or a class for an expanded clone.

many TRBJ1-1 TRBD1 TRBV11-2 CASSPTGGAEAFF TGTGCCAGCAGCCCGACAGGGGGCGCTGAAGCTTTCTTT
. TRBJ2-3 . TRBV12-5 CASGVTDISTDTQYF TGTGCTAGTGGCGTAACAGATATTAGTACAGATACGCAGTATTTT
. TRBJ1-1 . TRBV5-1 CASSSGQLNTEAFF TGCGCCAGCAGCTCCGGACAGTTGAACACTGAAGCTTTCTTT
. TRBJ1-5 . TRBV6-6 CASSYGGSGQPQHF TGTGCCAGCAGTTACGGGGGGTCGGGTCAGCCCCAGCATTTT
. TRBJ2-1 . TRBV7-3 CASSLTRTTYNEQFF TGTGCCAGCAGCTTAACACGGACTACCTACAATGAGCAGTTCTTC
. TRBJ2-6 TRBD1 TRBV15 CATSRAGQGKMTLSGANVLTF TGTGCCACCAGCAGAGCCGGACAGGGTAAAATGACTTTGTCTGGGGCCAACGTCCTGACTTTC
. TRBJ2-2 TRBD2 TRBV5-1 CASSARLAASNTGELFF TGCGCCAGCAGCGCCCGGCTAGCGGCCTCGAACACCGGGGAGCTGTTTTTT
. TRBJ2-3 . TRBV6-5 CASSSSGENTDTQYF TGTGCCAGCAGTTCTTCAGGGGAAAACACAGATACGCAGTATTTT
. TRBJ2-3 TRBD1 TRBV27 CASGQGGPDTQYF TGTGCCAGCGGCCAAGGGGGCCCAGATACGCAGTATTTT
once TRBJ2-7 TRBD1 TRBV6-5 CASSSWDRAYEQYF TGTGCCAGCAGTTCCTGGGACAGGGCCTACGAGCAGTACTTC
. TRBJ2-7 TRBD1 TRBV19 CASSISGTGGAEQYF TGTGCCAGTAGTATTTCCGGGACAGGGGGCGCCGAGCAGTACTTC
few TRBJ2-5 . TRBV6-1 CASSESSGGQETQYF TGTGCCAGCAGTGAATCGAGCGGTGGTCAAGAGACCCAGTACTTC
few TRBJ1-2 TRBD1 TRBV27 CASSLSVQGRHYGYTF TGTGCCAGCAGTTTATCGGTACAGGGGCGCCACTATGGCTACACCTTC
. TRBJ2-3 . TRBV19 CASSMQGGVDTQYF TGTGCCAGTAGTATGCAAGGGGGGGTAGATACGCAGTATTTT
. TRBJ1-1 . TRBV19 CASTLVGGYTEAFF TGTGCCAGTACCCTGGTCGGGGGGTACACTGAAGCTTTCTTT
. TRBJ1-1 . TRBV7-2 CASSLDRANTEAFF TGTGCCAGCAGCTTAGACAGGGCGAACACTGAAGCTTTCTTT
. TRBJ2-7 TRBD2 TRBV9 CASSVGLAGQYEQYF TGTGCCAGCAGCGTAGGATTAGCGGGACAATACGAGCAGTACTTC
. TRBJ2-5 . TRBV4-1 CASSQDRAGTFQETQYF TGCGCCAGCAGCCAAGATCGCGCCGGGACATTTCAAGAGACCCAGTACTTC
. TRBJ2-5 TRBD2 TRBV5-1 CASSLGVREGHETQYF TGCGCCAGCAGCTTGGGTGTGCGGGAGGGCCACGAGACCCAGTACTTC
. TRBJ2-7 . TRBV7-2 CASSLESQVPYEQYF TGTGCCAGCAGCTTAGAGTCCCAGGTACCCTACGAGCAGTACTTC
. TRBJ1-4 TRBD1 TRBV4-3 CASSQSPSGQHLIEKLFF TGCGCCAGCAGCCAATCTCCGTCGGGACAGCACCTTATAGAAAAACTGTTTTTT
. TRBJ1-1 . TRBV5-8 CASSFPGTDEAFF TGTGCCAGCAGCTTTCCCGGAACAGATGAAGCTTTCTTT
. TRBJ1-5 . TRBV6-5 CASSYSGGQRQPQHF TGTGCCAGCAGTTACTCAGGGGGTCAGAGACAGCCCCAGCATTTT
few TRBJ2-2 TRBD1 TRBV5-1 CASNGQVATGELFF TGCGCCAGCAACGGACAGGTCGCCACCGGGGAGCTGTTTTTT
. TRBJ1-4 TRBD1 TRBV10-3 CAIRWDRDNEKLFF TGTGCCATCAGATGGGACAGGGATAATGAAAAACTGTTTTTT
. TRBJ2-1 . TRBV9 CASSVTPQGSDEQFF TGTGCCAGCAGCGTAACCCCTCAGGGTTCTGATGAGCAGTTCTTC
. TRBJ1-1 . TRBV9 CASSSGTPNTEAFF TGTGCCAGCAGCTCCGGGACACCGAACACTGAAGCTTTCTTT
. TRBJ1-2 . TRBV5-1 CASSLVTGNYGYTF TGCGCCAGCAGCTTGGTGACTGGCAACTATGGCTACACCTTC
. TRBJ1-1 TRBD1 TRBV2 CASRDRRQGLNTEAFF TGTGCCAGCAGGGACCGTCGACAGGGGCTGAACACTGAAGCTTTCTTT
many TRBJ1-5 . TRBV2 CASSEEGSNQPQHF TGTGCCAGCAGTGAAGAGGGGAGCAATCAGCCCCAGCATTTT
. TRBJ2-3 TRBD2 TRBV6-6 CASSLGLAASTDTQYF TGTGCCAGCAGTTTAGGACTAGCGGCTAGCACAGATACGCAGTATTTT
. TRBJ1-5 TRBD1 TRBV7-8 CASSPTGDSNQPQHF TGTGCCAGCAGCCCCACAGGGGATAGCAATCAGCCCCAGCATTTT
. TRBJ2-7 TRBD1 TRBV27 CASSFTRGQPTYEQYF TGTGCCAGCAGTTTCACCCGGGGACAGCCGACCTACGAGCAGTACTTC
. TRBJ1-2 TRBD1 TRBV6-1 CASSRQGNYGYTF TGTGCCAGCAGTCGACAGGGGAACTATGGCTACACCTTC